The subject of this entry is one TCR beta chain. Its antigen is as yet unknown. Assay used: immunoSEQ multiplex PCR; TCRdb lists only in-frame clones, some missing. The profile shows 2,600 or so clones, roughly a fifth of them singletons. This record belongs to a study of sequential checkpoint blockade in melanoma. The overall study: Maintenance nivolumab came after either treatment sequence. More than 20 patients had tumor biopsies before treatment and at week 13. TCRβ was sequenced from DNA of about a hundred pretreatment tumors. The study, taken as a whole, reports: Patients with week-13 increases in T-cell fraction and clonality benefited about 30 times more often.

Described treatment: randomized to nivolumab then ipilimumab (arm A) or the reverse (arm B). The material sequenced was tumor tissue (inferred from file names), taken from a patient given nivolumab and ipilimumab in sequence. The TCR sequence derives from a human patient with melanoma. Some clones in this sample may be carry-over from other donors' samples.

The CDR3 is CAWRYGGNSPLHF. The DNA for the CDR3 is TGTGCCTGGAGGTACGGGGGAAATTCACCCCTCCACTTT. The chain uses TRBV30 and TRBJ1-6; D is possibly TRBD1 (5 bases). V was pared by 3 bases and J by 7 bases, with 10 bases between. This CDR3 has 13 residues. CDR1 and CDR2 (germline): GTSNPN, SVGIG (reference sequence). Variable domain in full (rest from reference TRBV30 and TRBJ1-6): SQTIHQWPATLVQPVGSPLSLECTVEGTSNPNLYWYRQAAGRGLQLLFYSVGIGQISSEVPQNLSASRPQDRQFILSSKKLLLSDSGFYLCAWRYGGNSPLHFGNGTRLTVT.